Included here is one TCR beta chain sequence, with context. Trimming stripped 1 base from V and 1 base from J, with 4 bases between. The CDR3 contains 13 residues. From germline, CDR1 is SGHTA and CDR2 FQGNSA. This record comes from a study of blood T cell repertoires in COVID-19. Per the study methods: Scientists estimated how many nucleated cells there were by amplifying reference gene primers. Sequencing was performed with immunoSEQ multiplex PCR; in TCRdb, only in-frame clones are kept and a portion is missing. The V and J calls and clone size come from that table; D and trimming were worked out from the DNA. The sample shows around 200,000 clones, around nine tenths of them seen only once.

V gene TRBV7-2 combines with J gene TRBJ1-1; D is undetermined. This sequence was found in a man aged 55 to 70 who had recovered from COVID-19. The specimen sequenced was peripheral blood. The CDR3 region has the DNA TGTGCCAGCAGCTTAGGGGCGAACACTGAAGCTTTCTTT. This codes for CASSLGANTEAFF.